Included here is one T cell receptor (beta chain) sequence, with context. This record comes from a study of T cell changes during pregnancy in multiple sclerosis. V shed 4 bases and J 2 bases; nucleotides not matched to a gene: 8. This CDR3 is 16 amino acids long. CDR1 is SEHNR and CDR2 is FQNEAQ in the germline V gene (reference sequence). Using immunoSEQ multiplex PCR, the repertoire was profiled, and TCRdb retains in-frame clones only, with some absent. The data show fewer than 150,000 clones, about 95% seen once. The specimen was peripheral blood, collected after pregnancy. This clonotype was sampled from a female donor with multiple sclerosis, enrolled in a pregnancy study. This chain connects TRBV7-9 to TRBJ2-5; 9 bases line up with TRBD1. The CDR3 DNA reads as TGTGCCAGCAGCTGGTCGGACAGGGGAGGGCAAGAGACCCAGTACTTC. Amino acids: CASSWSDRGGQETQYF.